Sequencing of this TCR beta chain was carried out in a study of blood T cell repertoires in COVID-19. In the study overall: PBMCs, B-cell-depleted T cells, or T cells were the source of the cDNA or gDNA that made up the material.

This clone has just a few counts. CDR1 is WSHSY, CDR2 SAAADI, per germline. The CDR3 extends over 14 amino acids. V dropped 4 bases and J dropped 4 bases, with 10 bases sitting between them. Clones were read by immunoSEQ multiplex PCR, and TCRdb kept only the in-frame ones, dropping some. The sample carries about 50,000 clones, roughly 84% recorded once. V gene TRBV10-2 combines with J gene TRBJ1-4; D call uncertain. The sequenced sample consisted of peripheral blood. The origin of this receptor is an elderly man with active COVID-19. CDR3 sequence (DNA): TGCGCCAGCAGTGTTTTTGGCATTAATGAAAAACTGTTTTTT. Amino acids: CASSVFGINEKLFF.